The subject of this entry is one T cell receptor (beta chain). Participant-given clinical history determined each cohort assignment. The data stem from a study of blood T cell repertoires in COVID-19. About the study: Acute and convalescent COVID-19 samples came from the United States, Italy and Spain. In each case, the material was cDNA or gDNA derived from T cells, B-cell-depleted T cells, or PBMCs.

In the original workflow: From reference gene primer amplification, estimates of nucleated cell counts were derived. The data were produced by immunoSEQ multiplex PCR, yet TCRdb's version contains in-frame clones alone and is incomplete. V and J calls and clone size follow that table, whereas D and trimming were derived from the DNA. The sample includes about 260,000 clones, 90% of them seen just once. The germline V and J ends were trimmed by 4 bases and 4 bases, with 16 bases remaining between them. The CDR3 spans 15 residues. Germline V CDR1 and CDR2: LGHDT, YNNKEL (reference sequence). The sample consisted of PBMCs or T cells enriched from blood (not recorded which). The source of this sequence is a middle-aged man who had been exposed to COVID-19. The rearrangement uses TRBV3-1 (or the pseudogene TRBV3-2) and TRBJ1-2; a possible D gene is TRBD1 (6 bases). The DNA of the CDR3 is TGTGCCAGCAGCCGTCCTTTAGAGACAGGCTATGGCTACACCTTC. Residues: CASSRPLETGYGYTF.